These 22 T cell receptor beta chains were sequenced from one sample in a study of blood T cell repertoires in COVID-19. Method: immunoSEQ multiplex PCR; TCRdb's copy keeps in-frame clones and lacks some. The sample contains 300,000 or so clones, 70% to 90% of which appear only once. Sequenced input: PBMCs or T cells enriched from blood (not recorded which). The receptor source for this set is a woman in her twenties or thirties who had recovered from COVID-19.

The CDR3 is CASSEAGGMSYNSPLHF. The CDR3 nucleotides read TGCGCCAGCAGTGAAGCAGGGGGCATGTCCTATAATTCACCCCTCCACTTT. The chain has TRBV10-2 and TRBJ1-6, with 8 bases identical to TRBD1. The CDR3 runs to 17 residues. V trimming: 3 bases; J trimming: 1 base; junction bases outside the gene matches: 5. Germline assignment: CDR1 WSHSY and CDR2 SAAADI.

The chain links TRBV6-2 or TRBV6-3 to TRBJ1-1; the match to TRBD1 covers 8 bases. The CDR3 runs to 15 residues. Per the germline V gene, CDR1 is MNHEY and CDR2 is SVGEGT. With 6 bases clipped from V and 0 bases from J, the junction kept 6 bases outside the gene matches. The DNA for the CDR3 is TGTGCCAGCAGCCTCAGGGGGCCCATGAACACTGAAGCTTTCTTT. It specifies CASSLRGPMNTEAFF.

This rearrangement joins TRBV10-3 to TRBJ2-2; 7 bases map to TRBD2. The CDR3 length is 14 residues. The germline V gene encodes CDR1 ENHRY and CDR2 SYGVKD. The V segment lost 4 bases and the J segment 4 bases; nucleotides outside the gene matches: 3. The CDR3, as DNA: TGTGCCATCAGTGGGACTAGTAGCACCGGGGAGCTGTTTTTT. This codes for CAISGTSSTGELFF.

The chain links TRBV6-6 to TRBJ1-2; 10 nucleotides line up with TRBD1. This CDR3 comprises 13 residues. Per the germline V gene, CDR1 is MNHNY and CDR2 is SVGAGI (reference sequence). V was clipped by 6 bases and J by 6 bases; unmatched bases: 4. DNA for the CDR3: TGTGCCAGCAGAAGACAGGGGGCGGATGGCTACACCTTC. It translates to CASRRQGADGYTF.

The V call is TRBV29-1, the J call TRBJ1-2; D is unclear. V dropped 3 bases and J dropped 0 bases, with 11 bases sitting between them. Looked up from germline, CDR1 is SQVTM and CDR2 is ANQGSEA. CDR3 length equals 14 residues. The CDR3 region is CSVDHGPANYGYTF. The CDR3 nucleotides read TGCAGCGTTGATCATGGGCCGGCTAACTATGGCTACACCTTC.

The chain is built from TRBV5-4 and TRBJ1-2, with TRBD1 as a possible D gene (5 bases). This CDR3 has 13 residues. Germline V gene sequence: CDR1 SGHNT, CDR2 YYREEE (reference sequence). Trimming took 2 bases from V and 7 from J, leaving 12 bases between them. The CDR3 loop is CASSFRGFGGYTF. DNA for the CDR3: TGTGCCAGCAGCTTTAGGGGTTTCGGTGGCTACACCTTC.

This clone was seen only once. This chain links TRBV19 with TRBJ2-1; 8 positions match TRBD2. The CDR3 spans 16 residues. The germline gives CDR1 LNHDA, CDR2 SQIVND (reference sequence). Germline trimming cut 3 bases from V and 4 bases from J; bases unmatched to any gene: 8. The CDR3 protein is CASSIGGSGGYNEQFF. The CDR3 nucleotides are TGTGCCAGTAGTATTGGAGGGAGCGGGGGTTACAATGAGCAGTTCTTC.

V is TRBV5-5 and J is TRBJ2-2, with D maybe TRBD2 (5 bases). Looked up from germline, CDR1 is SGHKS and CDR2 is YYEKEE (reference sequence). This CDR3 has 16 residues. Trimming stripped 4 bases from V and 6 bases from J, with 19 bases between. CDR3 residues: CASSRTWRVDAGELFF. CDR3 nucleotide sequence: TGTGCCAGCAGCAGGACGTGGCGGGTCGATGCCGGGGAGCTGTTTTTT.

This chain connects TRBV6-5 to TRBJ1-4; 7 nucleotides align to TRBD1. This CDR3 is built from 15 residues. The germline V gene has CDR1 MNHEY and CDR2 SVGAGI. V lost 4 bases to trimming and J lost 4 bases; unmatched junction nucleotides: 6. The CDR3 DNA sequence: TGTGCCAGCAGTTCCTATCGACAGGGTAATGAAAAACTGTTTTTT. Its translation: CASSSYRQGNEKLFF.

The rearrangement joins TRBV21-1 to TRBJ1-5. TRBV21-1 represents a pseudogene. The length of the CDR3 is 16 residues. As DNA, the CDR3 is TGTGCCAGCAGCAAAGCGCGGGGGCCGGCCGGGCAGCCCCAGCATTTT. Translated: CASSKARGPAGQPQHF.

This sequence joins TRBV6-5 and TRBJ2-2; 12 bases align to TRBD2. Germline V gene lookup returns CDR1 MNHEY and CDR2 SVGAGI. J lost 6 bases, V lost 7 bases, and 6 bases had no gene match. This CDR3 is 15 amino acids long. CDR3 in amino acids: CASNPSGGAAGELFF. The CDR3 nucleotides are TGTGCCAGCAATCCTAGCGGGGGGGCCGCCGGGGAGCTGTTTTTT.

The count of this clone is one. This chain uses TRBV6-1 with TRBJ1-5; 7 bases agree with TRBD1. The CDR3 extends over 16 amino acids. The junction had 6 bases not matched to a gene; V was cut back by 1 base and J by 3 bases. CDR1 and CDR2 (germline): MNHNS, SASEGT. CDR3 nucleotide sequence: TGTGCCAGCAGTGAAGACCCAGGGGGTTTCAATCAGCCCCAGCATTTT. Translating it yields CASSEDPGGFNQPQHF.

The chain links TRBV15 to TRBJ1-1, with D possibly matching TRBD1 (5 bases). This CDR3 is 14 amino acids long. V was cut by 5 bases and J by 4 bases, with 14 bases left in between. The germline CDR1 and CDR2 sequences are LNHNV and YYDKDF (reference sequence). Written as DNA, the CDR3 is TGTGCCACCAGCTTAGTTGGGGGAGGCACTGAAGCTTTCTTT. This codes for CATSLVGGGTEAFF.

V and J are TRBV5-1 and TRBJ2-7; possible D gene TRBD1, 5 bases. V was clipped by 2 bases and J by 0 bases, with 12 bases between them. CDR3 length: 15 amino acids. The germline gives CDR1 SGHRS, CDR2 YFSETQ. CDR3 sequence reads: CASSFGHSPSYEQYF. The CDR3, as DNA: TGCGCCAGCAGCTTCGGACATTCCCCCTCCTACGAGCAGTACTTC.

The gene calls are TRBV5-1 and TRBJ2-7; D might be TRBD2 (6 bases). Per germline, CDR1 SGHRS and CDR2 YFSETQ. Trimming removed 4 bases at V and 3 bases at J, with 11 bases between. CDR3 size: 13 residues. This CDR3 reads CASSSGPYYEQYF. CDR3 bases: TGCGCCAGCAGCAGCGGGCCATACTACGAGCAGTACTTC.

J is TRBJ1-2 and V is TRBV16, with D perhaps matching TRBD1 (6 bases). Germline CDR1 and CDR2: KGHSY and FQNENV. This CDR3 is built from 15 residues. With 4 bases removed from V and 8 bases from J, the gap between germline ends came to 20 bases. The DNA for the CDR3 is TGTGCCAGCAGCCCTCGGGACAAGTATTCTGGCGGCTACACCTTC. Its translation is CASSPRDKYSGGYTF.

The chain carries TRBV6-5 and TRBJ1-4, with 7 nucleotides matching TRBD1. Germline values: CDR1 MNHEY, CDR2 SVGAGI. V dropped 7 bases and J dropped 4; count of bases not matched to a gene: 6. The CDR3 is 14 amino acids. CDR3 sequence: CASMHRGDNEKLFF. The CDR3 nucleotides read TGTGCCAGCATGCACAGGGGCGATAATGAAAAACTGTTTTTT.

The genes are TRBV6-5 and TRBJ2-7; D ambiguous. The CDR3 extends over 13 amino acids. V lost 7 bases and J 0 bases, leaving 10 bases between the germline ends. Germline-derived CDR1 and CDR2 are MNHEY and SVGAGI. The CDR3 here is CASTQTFSYEQYF. The CDR3 nucleotides read TGTGCCAGCACCCAGACATTCTCCTACGAGCAGTACTTC.

This chain links TRBV30 with TRBJ1-2, with 9 nucleotides matching TRBD1. The CDR3 is 13 amino acids. Germline assignment: CDR1 GTSNPN and CDR2 SVGIG (reference sequence). V was clipped by 7 bases and J by 1 base; unmatched bases: 4. DNA of the CDR3: TGTGCCTTGCGGGACAGGGTTAACTATGGCTACACCTTC. It yields the protein CALRDRVNYGYTF.

The chain carries TRBV7-2 and TRBJ2-5; TRBD1 agrees at 9 bases. The CDR3 runs to 17 residues. Germline V CDR1 and CDR2: SGHTA, FQGNSA. V lost 1 base to trimming and J lost 8 bases; unmatched junction nucleotides: 14. Here the CDR3 reads CASSLGSSGTGKGTQYF. CDR3 bases: TGTGCCAGCAGCTTAGGCTCCTCCGGGACAGGGAAAGGCACCCAGTACTTC.

This chain joins TRBV19 and TRBJ1-2, with D perhaps matching TRBD1 (6 bases). The V gene lost 3 bases and the J gene lost 4 bases, with 15 bases spanning the gap. CDR3 length: 15 residues. Germline CDR1 is LNHDA and CDR2 is SQIVND (reference sequence). DNA of the CDR3: TGTGCCAGTAGTATTTGGGGGCGTTTAGGCTATGGCTACACCTTC. Translating gives CASSIWGRLGYGYTF.

The chain uses TRBV11-2 and TRBJ1-2, with D possibly being TRBD1 (5 bases). The V end lost 7 bases, the J end lost 12 bases, and 18 bases lay between the germline ends. The CDR3 spans 12 residues. Germline values: CDR1 SGHAT, CDR2 FQNNGV. The CDR3: CASTPGGELHTF. CDR3 nucleotides: TGTGCCAGCACCCCGGGAGGGGAACTCCACACCTTC.